This TCR beta chain was observed in a study of PD-1 blockade in classical Hodgkin lymphoma (dated by TCRdb to about 2020). For the wider study: Nivolumab dosing was 3 mg/kg intravenously every 2 weeks, continuing until either disease progression or unacceptable toxicity. The study used TCR beta sequencing and CyTOF to define a peripheral blood immune signature of response to PD-1 blockade in classical Hodgkin lymphoma.

What the time point label conveys for this sample: cycle 1 day 1 (C1D1), immediately before nivolumab initiation. Relapse after autologous stem cell transplantation had occurred in all trial patients, and cohorts A, B and C were distinguished by prior brentuximab vedotin exposure. A total of under 70 patients with relapsed/refractory classical Hodgkin lymphoma made up the trial cohort, and each patient's best overall response was complete response, partial response or progressive disease. Trial patients were treated with single-agent nivolumab in the multi-cohort phase II CheckMate 205 trial. An independent review committee assessed best overall response by applying the 2007 International Working Group response criteria. Trial PBMCs were collected just before the start of nivolumab (C1D1) and during therapy at cycle 2 day 1 and cycle 4 day 1. Peripheral blood was collected in 8 mL Vacutainer Cell Preparation Tubes, from which PBMCs were isolated by centrifugation and then cryopreserved.

What the research found in general, with its limitations: Patients starting nivolumab less than 1 year after ASCT had lower diversity and were excluded from later analyses to avoid confounding by immune reconstitution. Trial patients with a complete response had baseline diversity similar to that of newly diagnosed patients, while partial responders and progressors had significantly lower diversity. CD4+ but not CD8+ TCR diversity rose significantly by C4D1 (p=0.0027 vs p=0.16), most apparent in complete responders (p=0.02). The study covered only a single clinical trial cohort, and the causes of the repertoire differences, possibly disease activity or prior therapy, were still not defined. Baseline TCR diversity was reported to be lower in newly diagnosed patients than in healthy donors, and even lower in relapsed/refractory patients.

The CDR3 has 12 amino acids, counting the end cysteine and phenylalanine. Left in the record is the CDR3 DNA by itself, 36 bases read in frame from the first base. Points on this clone: Its antigen target is currently unknown. No per-base quality is available; no much larger clone lies one base away.

Genomic DNA was extracted with the Qiagen DNeasy kit from unsorted PBMCs and from negatively selected CD4+ and CD8+ fractions. Using primers that anneal to V and J segments, immunoSEQ multiplex PCR amplified the TCR beta CDR3 regions. Amplification bias was minimized using a synthetic immune receptor repertoire, and residual bias was removed computationally after sequencing. The authors' pipeline ran thus. Custom Python scripts were used to quantify repertoire diversity as the Shannon entropy index. Unsorted, CD4+ and CD8+ repertoires were analyzed separately, except for combined analyses in which CD4+ and CD8+ sequences were merged in silico. A clone was considered expanded if an increase in frequency of at least 2-fold after treatment relative to C1D1 was found, and a pseudocount of 0.5 was applied to clones undetected at baseline. Singleton clones were defined as clones with 0 or 1 copy at C1D1, and non-singleton clones were defined as clones with 2 or more copies. Clones expanded in unsorted samples were assigned a CD4+, CD8+ or unknown annotation through matching of protein sequences in sorted samples from the same patient. Wilcoxon tests on paired samples were used to test changes in diversity from C1D1 to C4D1. TCRdb's version of the immuneACCESS table is confined to in-frame rearrangements and falls short of the full clone set. An unresolved V gene accounts for under half of the shortfall where checked; the remainder is of unknown origin. V and J calls and clone size follow that table, whereas D and trimming were derived from the DNA. This sample has 15,000 to 20,000 clones in its table, and about 80% of those were observed once. The ten largest clones add up to approximately 4.6% of the sample.

Here the chain combines TRBV7-5 and TRBJ1-1. TRBV7-5 is termed a pseudogene. The TCR comes from a human donor with classical Hodgkin lymphoma. Sequencing was performed on peripheral blood mononuclear cells (PBMCs), taken at baseline. The CDR3 protein is CARSSRLPEAFF. The nucleotide sequence reads as follows: TGTGCCAGAAGCTCACGGTTACCTGAAGCTTTCTTT.